One and the same sample provided the 21 T cell receptor beta chains below, sequenced in a study of T cell responses to AZD1222 COVID-19 vaccine. Generated by immunoSEQ multiplex PCR, the TCRdb table keeps only in-frame clones and is missing some. Of 80,000 or so clones listed, 80% to 90% are singletons. The material was peripheral blood, obtained 28 days after the second AZD1222 dose. The origin of the receptors is an adult who received the AZD1222 COVID-19 vaccine.

The rearrangement joins TRBV6-7 to TRBJ2-1; D gene unclear. TRBV6-7 is placed among ORFs of uncertain function. The CDR3 extends over 16 amino acids. With 5 bases removed from V and 4 bases from J, the gap between germline ends came to 18 bases. CDR3 residues: CASSTRPVHNYNEQFF. Written as DNA, the CDR3 is TGTGCCAGCAGTACGCGACCTGTCCACAATTACAATGAGCAGTTCTTC.

In DNA form, the CDR3 reads TGTGCCAGCAGTTTATATCGGGGCTACACCTTC. It is translated as CASSLYRGYTF. This chain uses TRBV12-3 or TRBV12-4 with TRBJ1-2; D remains ambiguous. V lost 2 bases, J lost 8 bases, and 6 bases lay in between. This CDR3 spans 11 amino acids.

The rearrangement links TRBV5-1 to TRBJ2-7; D remains ambiguous. V was clipped by 0 bases and J by 2 bases, with 9 bases between them. CDR1 and CDR2 from the germline V gene are SGHRS and YFSETQ. The CDR3 is 14 residues long. The CDR3 region has the DNA TGCGCCAGCAGCTTGGGGAACCCCCCCTACGAGCAGTACTTC. Protein sequence: CASSLGNPPYEQYF.

In DNA, the CDR3 is TGTGCCAGCAGTCCCATGCCCGGACAGACATCACGGGACACTGAAGCTTTCTTT. It specifies CASSPMPGQTSRDTEAFF. The chain carries TRBV28 and TRBJ1-1, with D tentatively TRBD1 (6 bases). V gave up 5 bases and J gave up 3 bases, with 25 bases separating them. The CDR3 totals 18 residues. Looked up from germline, CDR1 is MDHEN and CDR2 is SYDVKM.

This clone appeared a single time. The chain joins TRBV24-1 to TRBJ1-5; TRBD1 is a possible D gene (5 bases). CDR1 KGHDR and CDR2 SFDVKD come from the germline V gene. This CDR3 has 13 amino acids. V lost 3 bases to trimming and J lost 5 bases, with 7 bases between them. CDR3 amino acids: CATSDKGDQPQHF. The CDR3 DNA follows: TGTGCCACCAGTGATAAAGGGGATCAGCCCCAGCATTTT.

V gene TRBV2 combines with J gene TRBJ2-5; D not certain. The CDR3 totals 14 residues. V lost 8 bases, J lost 0 bases, and 13 bases lay in between. The germline gives CDR1 SNHLY, CDR2 FYNNEI. The CDR3 region has the DNA TGTGCCAGCTTCGAGGTACACGACCAAGAGACCCAGTACTTC. Encoded protein: CASFEVHDQETQYF.

The rearrangement links TRBV19 to TRBJ2-1; 11 nucleotides line up with TRBD2. V lost 9 bases to trimming and J lost 4 bases; unmatched junction nucleotides: 5. This CDR3 is 14 amino acids long. The germline gives CDR1 LNHDA, CDR2 SQIVND (reference sequence). DNA for the CDR3: TGTGCCAGCCAGACTAGCGGGGTTTACAATGAGCAGTTCTTC. It yields the protein CASQTSGVYNEQFF.

The CDR3 sequence is CASDGNSGNTIYF. CDR3 sequence (DNA): TGTGCCAGCGATGGTAACTCTGGAAACACCATATATTTT. This rearrangement joins TRBV2 to TRBJ1-3; D not resolved. Trimming removed 8 bases at V and 0 bases at J, with 8 bases between. The CDR3 has 13 residues. Germline lookup yields CDR1 SNHLY and CDR2 FYNNEI.

The chain recombines TRBV19 with TRBJ1-5; 7 bases match TRBD1. The germline V gene has CDR1 LNHDA and CDR2 SQIVND (reference sequence). This CDR3 is built from 17 residues. J gave up 1 base and V 3 bases, and 9 bases lay outside the gene matches. The CDR3 reads CASSIGTASVSNQPQHF. The CDR3 nucleotides read TGTGCCAGTAGTATTGGGACAGCGAGCGTGAGCAATCAGCCCCAGCATTTT.

The rearrangement uses TRBV19 and TRBJ2-6, with 8 bases fitting TRBD1. J gave up 2 bases and V 4 bases, and 7 bases lay outside the gene matches. CDR1 is LNHDA, CDR2 SQIVND, per germline (reference sequence). There are 17 residues in the CDR3. This CDR3 is CASSNRGFGPGANVLTF. The CDR3 DNA reads as TGTGCCAGTAGTAACAGGGGGTTCGGACCTGGGGCCAACGTCCTGACTTTC.

The chain combines TRBV14 with TRBJ1-1; 8 nucleotides match TRBD1. CDR1 is SGHDN, CDR2 FVKESK, per germline. This CDR3 comprises 16 residues. The ends lost 5 bases at V and 2 bases at J; junction bases unmatched: 10. The CDR3 DNA reads as TGTGCCAGCAGCACCAGACAGGGGTCCCGCAACACTGAAGCTTTCTTT. It translates to CASSTRQGSRNTEAFF.

The chain uses TRBV6-5 and TRBJ1-2; TRBD1 matches 9 bases. J lost 6 bases, V lost 6 bases, and 5 bases had no gene match. Germline CDR1 is MNHEY and CDR2 is SVGAGI. The CDR3 is 13 amino acids. As DNA, the CDR3 is TGTGCCAGCAGGGGAACAGGGGGCCATGGCTACACCTTC. It is translated as CASRGTGGHGYTF.

The V gene is TRBV28, the J gene TRBJ1-2; 8 nucleotides line up with TRBD1. CDR3 length: 16 residues. J lost 0 bases, V lost 5 bases, and 8 bases had no gene match. Looked up from germline, CDR1 is MDHEN and CDR2 is SYDVKM. The CDR3 region is CASSPIDRGPNYGYTF. The CDR3 DNA is TGTGCCAGCAGTCCGATCGACAGGGGCCCTAACTATGGCTACACCTTC.

This clone has just one count. V gene TRBV27 combines with J gene TRBJ2-1; D ambiguous. The CDR3 length is 14 residues. Germline lookup yields CDR1 MNHEY and CDR2 SMNVEV (reference sequence). The ends were cut back, 9 bases at V and 3 bases at J, with 15 bases in the middle. CDR3 amino acids: CASKLGFDYNEQFF. The CDR3 nucleotides are TGTGCCAGTAAGTTGGGATTCGACTACAATGAGCAGTTCTTC.

The chain couples TRBV5-1 to TRBJ2-3, with 7 bases lining up with TRBD1. Germline V gene sequence: CDR1 SGHRS, CDR2 YFSETQ. The CDR3 has 15 amino acids. V lost 2 bases, J lost 0 bases, and 3 bases stayed unmatched. CDR3 coding DNA: TGCGCCAGCAGCTTTGCACAGGGGAGCACAGATACGCAGTATTTT. It translates to CASSFAQGSTDTQYF.

The CDR3 DNA sequence: TGTGCCAGCAGCCCTCCCGGGACAGGGGGTGGTGGCTACACCTTC. Protein product: CASSPPGTGGGGYTF. The chain is built from TRBV7-9 and TRBJ1-2, with 11 bases matching TRBD1. The trim removed 5 bases at V and 7 bases at J, leaving 9 bases unmatched. The CDR3 runs 15 residues. Per germline, CDR1 SEHNR and CDR2 FQNEAQ (reference sequence).

The J gene is TRBJ2-7, the V gene TRBV18; 7 bases are shared with TRBD2. CDR3 size: 13 residues. Germline V gene sequence: CDR1 KGHSH, CDR2 LQKENI. J lost 5 bases, V lost 1 base, and 2 bases had no gene match. DNA for the CDR3: TGTGCCAGCTCACCACGGGGGGGAGACGAGCAGTACTTC. Translation gives CASSPRGGDEQYF.

The V and J genes are TRBV10-2 and TRBJ1-3, with 8 nucleotides matching TRBD1. With 2 bases clipped from V and 3 bases from J, the junction kept 9 bases outside the gene matches. Germline loops: CDR1 WSHSY, CDR2 SAAADI. CDR3 length: 17 amino acids. The DNA of the CDR3 is TGCGCCAGCAGTGAGAGTCTAGGGACAGGCGGTGGAAACACCATATATTTT. Protein: CASSESLGTGGGNTIYF.

This clone was picked up one time. This chain links TRBV27 with TRBJ2-7; 12 bases agree with TRBD1. The germline V gene encodes CDR1 MNHEY and CDR2 SMNVEV (reference sequence). The CDR3 extends over 14 amino acids. V was pared by 8 bases and J by 7 bases, with 9 bases of the junction left unmatched. The CDR3 DNA follows: TGTGCCAGCTCTCCGGGACAGGGGGCTCTGGAGCAGTACTTC. This codes for CASSPGQGALEQYF.

The chain has TRBV4-1 and TRBJ1-1; 9 bases fit TRBD1. The trim removed 3 bases at V and 0 bases at J, leaving 11 bases unmatched. CDR1 and CDR2 from the germline V gene are MGHRA and YSYEKL. The CDR3 extends over 18 amino acids. CDR3: CASSHLTPGQGLNTEAFF. The CDR3, as DNA: TGCGCCAGCAGCCACCTTACACCGGGACAGGGATTGAACACTGAAGCTTTCTTT.

V gene TRBV14 combines with J gene TRBJ2-7; D is unresolved. The CDR3 spans 13 residues. V was clipped by 1 base and J by 5 bases, with 9 bases between them. Germline CDR1 SGHDN, CDR2 FVKESK. The chain's CDR3 is CASSQGLSHEQYF. As DNA, the CDR3 is TGTGCCAGCAGCCAAGGGCTAAGCCACGAGCAGTACTTC. The entire variable domain, with the rest obtained from reference TRBV14 and TRBJ2-7, is as follows: EAGVTQFPSHSVIEKGQTVTLRCDPISGHDNLYWYRRVMGKEIKFLLHFVKESKQDESGMPNNRFLAERTGGTYSTLKVQPAELEDSGVYFCASSQGLSHEQYFGPGTRLTVT.